What follows is one TCR beta chain and its context. The data derive from a study of CD8 T cells in Susac syndrome. Reverse transcription of about 0.5 to 1 ug RNA was carried out with random hexamers. Amplification of TCR beta CDR3 was carried out by immunoSEQ multiplex PCR, which covered 54 Vbeta and 13 Jbeta segments. In TCRdb, the immunoSEQ multiplex PCR reads were re-called with MiXCR into one record per CDR3 protein. Counted here are approximately 200,000 distinct CDR3 sequences, about 90% occurring once; the ten biggest clones make up around 0.15%. Purification of the CD8+ and CD4+ T cells relied on negative isolation, and TEMRA cells underwent FACS enrichment. This sequence originates from a human donor with multiple sclerosis. The sequenced sample consisted of CD8+ T cells from PBMCs.

CDR3 sequence (DNA): TGTGCCAGTAGCTCCGGGACAGCCGTCGAGCAGTACTTC. Residues: CASSSGTAVEQYF. This chain joins TRBV19 and TRBJ2-7; 7 nucleotides match TRBD1. With V trimmed by 6 bases and J by 6 bases, 8 bases remained unmatched. The CDR3 covers 13 residues. In germline, CDR1 is LNHDA, CDR2 SQIVND (reference sequence).